A selection of T cell receptor beta chains follows, all from one sample in a study of blood T cells in healthy people across ages. TCRdb re-derived calls from the 5' RACE reads in MiXCR, one entry per CDR3 protein. Counted here are around 800,000 distinct CDR3 sequences, about a quarter occurring once; the ten biggest clones make up under 3%. These data were also filed under a second study, of T cells of mothers and their children.

Sequenced input: blood. These receptor sequences come from a boy aged 5 to 17 in good health. Each CDR3 is given with its conserved first and last residue. D genes are given only for firm matches. A clone size is listed for some rows: how often the clone was seen (once, few, many), or a class if it is expanded.

v_gene: TRBV9; abundance: few; len: 14; d_gene: -; j_gene: TRBJ2-7; CDR3nt: TGTGCCAGCAGCGTAGGAGTAGGGTTCGGCGAGCAGTACTTC; CDR3aa: CASSVGVGFGEQYF
v_gene: TRBV12-3/TRBV12-4; abundance: -; len: 13; d_gene: -; j_gene: TRBJ2-5; CDR3nt: TGTGCCAGCAGCCAACAGGGGCGGGGGACCCAGTACTTC; CDR3aa: CASSQQGRGTQYF
v_gene: TRBV7-3; abundance: -; len: 16; d_gene: TRBD2; j_gene: TRBJ2-3; CDR3nt: TGTGCCAGCAGCTTGGGACTAGCGGGGGGCTTAGATACGCAGTATTTT; CDR3aa: CASSLGLAGGLDTQYF
v_gene: TRBV7-9; abundance: -; len: 15; d_gene: -; j_gene: TRBJ2-4; CDR3nt: TGTGCCAGCAGCTCAGGGGCCCTATCCAAAAACATTCAGTACTTC; CDR3aa: CASSSGALSKNIQYF
v_gene: TRBV11-2; abundance: -; len: 15; d_gene: TRBD1; j_gene: TRBJ1-4; CDR3nt: TGTGCCAGCAGCACCGGACAGGGGGCTGGTGAAAAACTGTTTTTT; CDR3aa: CASSTGQGAGEKLFF
v_gene: TRBV3-1; abundance: -; len: 15; d_gene: -; j_gene: TRBJ2-5; CDR3nt: TGTGCCAGCAGCGACGCGCTCTATAAGGGGGAGACCCAGTACTTC; CDR3aa: CASSDALYKGETQYF
v_gene: TRBV29-1; abundance: few; len: 14; d_gene: TRBD2; j_gene: TRBJ2-2; CDR3nt: TGCAGCGTTCGGGAGGGGACGAACACCGGGGAGCTGTTTTTT; CDR3aa: CSVREGTNTGELFF
v_gene: TRBV18; abundance: -; len: 15; d_gene: -; j_gene: TRBJ1-4; CDR3nt: TGTGCCAGCTCACCACCTGACAGTGGGGGTGAAAAACTGTTTTTT; CDR3aa: CASSPPDSGGEKLFF
v_gene: TRBV20-1; abundance: few; len: 14; d_gene: TRBD1; j_gene: TRBJ1-3; CDR3nt: TGCAGTGCTGTCAGACAGGGATCTGGAAACACCATATATTTT; CDR3aa: CSAVRQGSGNTIYF
v_gene: TRBV20-1; abundance: -; len: 15; d_gene: -; j_gene: TRBJ2-2; CDR3nt: TGCAGTGCTAGAGATTGGGGGGCGGGCACCGGGGAGCTGTTTTTT; CDR3aa: CSARDWGAGTGELFF
v_gene: TRBV29-1; abundance: -; len: 13; d_gene: -; j_gene: TRBJ2-5; CDR3nt: TGCAGCGCCGGTAGGGGGGCGGGGGAGACCCAGTACTTC; CDR3aa: CSAGRGAGETQYF
v_gene: TRBV21-1; abundance: -; len: 14; d_gene: -; j_gene: TRBJ2-2; CDR3nt: TGTGCCAGCAGCAAAAGCAGAGAACCCGGGGAGCTGTTTTTT; CDR3aa: CASSKSREPGELFF
v_gene: TRBV2; abundance: -; len: 11; d_gene: -; j_gene: TRBJ1-6; CDR3nt: TGTGCCAGCAGTTATCATATACCCCTCCACTTT; CDR3aa: CASSYHIPLHF
v_gene: TRBV10-3; abundance: few; len: 14; d_gene: TRBD1; j_gene: TRBJ1-2; CDR3nt: TGTGCCATCAGTGAGTCCGGGACAGGGGGCGGCTACACCTTC; CDR3aa: CAISESGTGGGYTF
v_gene: TRBV5-1; abundance: -; len: 13; d_gene: -; j_gene: TRBJ1-2; CDR3nt: TGCGCCAGCAGCTTGGAGTCTCAGTATGGCTACACCTTC; CDR3aa: CASSLESQYGYTF
v_gene: TRBV12-5; abundance: -; len: 14; d_gene: -; j_gene: TRBJ2-6; CDR3nt: TGTGCTAGTTGGCCGGGCTCTGGGGCCAACGTCCTGACTTTC; CDR3aa: CASWPGSGANVLTF
v_gene: TRBV7-2; abundance: -; len: 15; d_gene: -; j_gene: TRBJ1-5; CDR3nt: TGTGCCAGCAGCTTAGGGGTGGGGGGCTTTCAGCCCCAGCATTTT; CDR3aa: CASSLGVGGFQPQHF
v_gene: TRBV11-1; abundance: -; len: 15; d_gene: TRBD1; j_gene: TRBJ2-1; CDR3nt: TGTGCCAGCAGCTCGACAGGGCGCTTAAACAATGAGCAGTTCTTC; CDR3aa: CASSSTGRLNNEQFF
v_gene: TRBV28; abundance: -; len: 15; d_gene: TRBD1; j_gene: TRBJ2-4; CDR3nt: TGTGCCAGCAGTTTAACAGGGGTAGCCAAAAACATTCAGTACTTC; CDR3aa: CASSLTGVAKNIQYF
v_gene: TRBV6-1; abundance: few; len: 13; d_gene: TRBD1; j_gene: TRBJ1-4; CDR3nt: TGTGCCAGCATTGGGACAGGGCCTGAAAAACTGTTTTTT; CDR3aa: CASIGTGPEKLFF
v_gene: TRBV24-1; abundance: few; len: 12; d_gene: -; j_gene: TRBJ2-7; CDR3nt: TGTGCCACCAGTGGCAGGGGGGAAGAGCAGTACTTC; CDR3aa: CATSGRGEEQYF
v_gene: TRBV5-1; abundance: -; len: 15; d_gene: TRBD2; j_gene: TRBJ2-5; CDR3nt: TGCGCCAGCAGCTTGGTGGCTAGCGGAGAAGAGACCCAGTACTTC; CDR3aa: CASSLVASGEETQYF